This TCR beta chain originates from a study of shared clonotypes between healthy human individuals. Across the study: Each donor's CD4 naive and CD4 memory cells filled three plates apiece, CD8 naive two, and CD8 memory one. Study observations and caveats: Larger estimated richness was generally seen in naive subsets than in memory subsets.

Notes on this clone: Its antigen is unknown. One end of the junction varies from germline; a read error may be responsible.

It was 200 to 250 ng DNA, about 30,000 T cell genomes, that sorted-subset replicate PCRs used. TCRdb's copy holds only in-frame clones and misses some; the assay was immunoSEQ multiplex PCR. The sample includes 2 million to 2.5 million clones, more than 80% of them seen just once. Adults of Caucasian background living in Nashville, Tennessee made up all donors. The CDR3 runs 12 residues. Germline V lookup: CDR1 SGHDT, CDR2 YYEEEE. Sequencing was performed on naive CD4+ T cells from PBMCs. Subset noted: CD45RA+ positively selected. The source of this sequence is a man younger than 35 in good health. Some clones in this sample may be carry-over from other donors' samples. The chain links TRBV5-6 to TRBJ2-7; 9 bases are a match to TRBD1. CDR3 sequence reads: CASSSILGQGIF. The CDR3 DNA reads as TGTGCCAGCAGCTCTATTCTGGGACAGGGTATCTTC.